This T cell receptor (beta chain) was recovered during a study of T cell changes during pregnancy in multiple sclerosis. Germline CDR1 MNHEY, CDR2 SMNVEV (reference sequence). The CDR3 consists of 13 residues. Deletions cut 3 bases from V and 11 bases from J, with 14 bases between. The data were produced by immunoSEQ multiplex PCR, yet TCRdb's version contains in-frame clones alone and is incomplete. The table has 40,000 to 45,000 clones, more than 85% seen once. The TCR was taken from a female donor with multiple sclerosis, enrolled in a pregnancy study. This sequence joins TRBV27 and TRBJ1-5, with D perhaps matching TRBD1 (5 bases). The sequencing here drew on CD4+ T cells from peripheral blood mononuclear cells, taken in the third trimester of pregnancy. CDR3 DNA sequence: TGTGCCAGCAGTTTTGGTAGGGGTTGGGCCCAGCATTTT. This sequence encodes CASSFGRGWAQHF.